The sequence of this T cell receptor (beta chain) was determined in a study of cytotoxic CD8 clonotypes in ibrutinib-treated CLL. Study observations and caveats: Baseline clonality exceeded age-matched healthy donors and tracked circulating CD8+ T-cell counts.

Per the germline V gene, CDR1 is SGHRS and CDR2 is YFSETQ. The CDR3 covers 13 residues. V was cut by 4 bases and J by 4 bases, with 12 bases left in between. Regarding this clone: As yet, its antigen is unknown.

The protocol was immunoSEQ multiplex PCR, while the TCRdb copy is restricted to in-frame clones and leaves out a portion. Here the sample spans under 150,000 clones, around 80% being singletons. The chain is built from TRBV5-1 and TRBJ2-7; D is uncertain. The receptor comes from a human donor with chronic lymphocytic leukemia. Here the sequenced sample was PBMCs, taken after 36 months of ibrutinib treatment. The CDR3 nucleotides read TGCGCCAGCAGCCTACAGTTCGAATACGAGCAGTACTTC. Translated, it gives CASSLQFEYEQYF.